This T cell receptor beta chain came from a study of blood T cells in healthy people across ages. Primers used in a second PCR of roughly 7 to 12 cycles were a sample-barcoded 5' primer and a J-beta primer mix. In TCRdb, the 5' RACE reads were re-called with MiXCR into one record per CDR3 protein. This table holds 720,000 or so distinct CDR3 sequences, around two fifths found once. Trimming took off 3 bases at V and 10 bases at J, with 7 bases between the two ends. The CDR3 runs to 11 residues. In germline, CDR1 is MGHDK, CDR2 SYGVNS. This clonotype came up a few times. This receptor was identified in a man aged 80 or over in good health. This sequence joins TRBV25-1 and TRBJ2-1; unclear D gene. Material: blood. CDR3 nucleotides: TGTGCCAGCAGTGACGAGTGGGAGCAGTTCTTC. It encodes CASSDEWEQFF.